The entry below gives a single TCR beta chain sequence along with its context. J gave up 8 bases and V 6 bases, and 7 bases lay outside the gene matches. In germline, CDR1 is MNHEY, CDR2 SMNVEV (reference sequence). This CDR3 comprises 13 residues. These data are taken from a study of cytomegalovirus exposure and HLA in healthy donors. 13 Jbeta primers and 60 Vbeta primers were used for the PCR. Some clones are missing from TCRdb's copy, which holds only in-frame ones; the method was immunoSEQ multiplex PCR. The sample lists a few hundred thousand clones, roughly 80% seen once, with more than 1.3% in the top ten.

This sequence joins TRBV27 and TRBJ1-1; TRBD1 agrees at 9 bases. The sequenced sample was PBMCs. The TCR was taken from a girl between 10 and 17 years old in good health and CMV-seronegative. The CDR3 reads CASSRTGDFEAFF. CDR3 DNA sequence: TGTGCCAGCAGCCGGACAGGGGATTTCGAAGCTTTCTTT.